This TCR beta chain comes out of a study of cytomegalovirus exposure and HLA in healthy donors. Across the whole study: HLA-typed donors were the source of about 85 million unique TCRs held in an early data release.

The CDR3 has 16 residues. J was trimmed by 8 bases and V by 4 bases; bases with no gene match: 11. CDR1 is MDHEN and CDR2 is SYDVKM in the germline V gene. Primers included in the PCR were 60 Vbeta and 13 Jbeta primers. Method: immunoSEQ multiplex PCR; TCRdb's copy keeps in-frame clones and lacks some. The data contain roughly 220,000 clones, 82% of them singletons. Note on this clone: What it recognizes is unknown.

Notes on the study in general: Fewer N-insertions (relative to the approximately 700-donor mean) were reportedly seen in an Asian-associated ancestry cluster in a later analysis. Approximately 18,000 TCR beta sequences were associated with HLA alleles at 0.05 false discovery rate in a later analysis.

The specimen sequenced was PBMCs. This sequence originates from a middle-aged woman in good health and CMV-seronegative. This chain uses TRBV28 with TRBJ2-1, with 10 nucleotides matching TRBD2. The CDR3 DNA sequence: TGTGCCAGCAGTTCCGCAGCGGGAGGGCCAATGTATGAGCAGTTCTTC. Translated: CASSSAAGGPMYEQFF.